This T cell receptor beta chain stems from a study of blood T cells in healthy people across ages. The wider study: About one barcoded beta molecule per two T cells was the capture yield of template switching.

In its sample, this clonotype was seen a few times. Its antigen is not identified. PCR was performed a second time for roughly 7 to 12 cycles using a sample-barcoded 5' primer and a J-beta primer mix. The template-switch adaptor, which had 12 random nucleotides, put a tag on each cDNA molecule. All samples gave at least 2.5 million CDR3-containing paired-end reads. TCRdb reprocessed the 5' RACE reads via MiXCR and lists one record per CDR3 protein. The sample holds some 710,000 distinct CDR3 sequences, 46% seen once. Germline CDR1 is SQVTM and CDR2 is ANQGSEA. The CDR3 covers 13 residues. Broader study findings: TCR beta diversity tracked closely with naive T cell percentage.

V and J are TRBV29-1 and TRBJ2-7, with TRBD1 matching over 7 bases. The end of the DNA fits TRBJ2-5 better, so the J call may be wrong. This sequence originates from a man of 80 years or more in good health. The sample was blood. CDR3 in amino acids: CSGNWDSWETQYF. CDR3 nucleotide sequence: TGCAGCGGCAACTGGGACAGTTGGGAGACCCAGTACTTC.